Listed below are T cell receptor beta chains from one sample, sequenced in a study of shared clonotypes between healthy human individuals. Data came from immunoSEQ multiplex PCR; TCRdb stores just in-frame clones and leaves some out. The sample consists of about 680,000 clones, about two thirds of them appearing once. Sequencing was performed on memory CD4+ T cells sorted from blood. The receptors shown here come from a woman aged 30 to 39 in good health. CDR3s include the opening cysteine and the closing phenylalanine or tryptophan. A D gene is named only where the DNA matches it firmly. Rows give clone size only sometimes, using once, few, many, or a class for an expanded clone.

CDR3aa	CDR3nt	abundance	v_gene	j_gene	d_gene
CASRKLAGRSYEQYF	TGTGCCAGCAGGAAACTAGCGGGTCGCTCCTACGAGCAGTACTTC	NA	TRBV28	TRBJ2-7	TRBD2
CASSRKGTGDDQPQHF	TGTGCCAGCAGCCGAAAGGGGACAGGGGATGATCAGCCCCAGCATTTT	few	TRBV4-2	TRBJ1-5	TRBD1
CASSLGQGNNEQFF	TGCGCCAGCAGCTTAGGACAGGGGAACAATGAGCAGTTCTTC	NA	TRBV5-1	TRBJ2-1	TRBD1
CASSLEGSRTNEQFF	TGCGCCAGCAGCTTGGAGGGCAGCCGTACAAATGAGCAGTTCTTC	NA	TRBV5-1	TRBJ2-1	NA
CASSYPLEPQHF	TGTGCCAGCAGTTACCCATTAGAACCCCAGCATTTT	many	TRBV6-6	TRBJ1-5	NA
CASRDSDYEQYF	TGCGCCAGCAGGGACAGCGACTACGAGCAGTACTTC	NA	TRBV5-1	TRBJ2-7	NA
CAITPEQGRNTEAFF	TGTGCCATCACCCCAGAACAGGGTAGGAACACTGAAGCTTTCTTT	NA	TRBV10-3	TRBJ1-1	NA
CASSSTRGGKRDTIYF	TGTGCCAGCAGTTCTACCCGAGGGGGGAAGAGGGACACCATATATTTT	many	TRBV28	TRBJ1-3	NA
CAISPSVGAGEDNEQFF	TGTGCCATCAGTCCCTCGGTTGGGGCGGGAGAGGACAATGAGCAGTTCTTC	NA	TRBV10-3	TRBJ2-1	TRBD2
CASSLQPGQNEKLFF	TGTGCCAGCAGCCTACAACCAGGACAGAATGAAAAACTGTTTTTT	NA	TRBV7-6	TRBJ1-4	NA
CASSQAGTSGYEQYF	TGTGCCAGCAGCCAAGCCGGGACTAGCGGGTACGAGCAGTACTTC	NA	TRBV4-2	TRBJ2-7	TRBD2
CASSPRGRGQSDTQYF	TGTGCCAGCAGCCCCCGAGGAAGGGGGCAGTCAGATACGCAGTATTTT	NA	TRBV9	TRBJ2-3	TRBD1
CASSQVGVTGEANYGYTF	TGCGCCAGCAGCCAAGTAGGAGTAACAGGGGAGGCTAACTATGGCTACACCTTC	NA	TRBV4-1	TRBJ1-2	TRBD1
CASSGERQNIQYF	TGTGCCAGCTCCGGAGAACGGCAAAACATTCAGTACTTC	NA	TRBV18	TRBJ2-4	NA
CASRKGGGGAVRELFF	TGTGCCAGCAGAAAGGGAGGGGGCGGAGCGGTCCGGGAGCTGTTTTTT	NA	TRBV5-4	TRBJ2-2	NA
CASSFGPSAYEQYF	TGCGCCAGCAGCTTCGGCCCTTCGGCCTACGAGCAGTACTTC	NA	TRBV5-1	TRBJ2-7	NA
CASSLNPAGGQNTEAFF	TGTGCCAGCAGCTTAAACCCCGCAGGGGGCCAGAACACTGAAGCTTTCTTT	NA	TRBV7-3	TRBJ1-1	TRBD1
CAISESAASGDNNEQFF	TGTGCCATCAGTGAGTCAGCGGCTAGCGGGGATAACAATGAGCAGTTCTTC	many	TRBV10-3	TRBJ2-1	TRBD2
CASSLKRAGPEAFF	TGTGCCAGCAGCTTGAAGAGGGCCGGGCCTGAAGCTTTCTTT	NA	TRBV7-2	TRBJ1-1	NA
CASSVRVGNQPQHF	TGTGCCAGCAGTGTCAGGGTGGGCAATCAGCCCCAGCATTTT	few	TRBV2	TRBJ1-5	NA
CASTVTALTKNIQYF	TGTGCCAGCACTGTTACAGCTTTAACCAAAAACATTCAGTACTTC	NA	TRBV7-2	TRBJ2-4	NA
CASSRLNSNYGYTF	TGTGCCAGCAGTCGGTTAAATTCTAACTATGGCTACACCTTC	NA	TRBV6-5	TRBJ1-2	NA
CASSDSSSGSDTQYF	TGTGCCAGCAGTGACTCGAGTAGCGGGAGTGATACGCAGTATTTT	NA	TRBV6-4	TRBJ2-3	TRBD2
CASGREGTDTQYF	TGTGCCAGCGGCAGGGAAGGGACGGATACGCAGTATTTT	few	TRBV2	TRBJ2-3	NA
CASSQTGARRMYF	TGTGCCAGCAGCCAAACAGGGGCCCGCAGGATGTACTTC	NA	TRBV28	TRBJ2-5	TRBD1
CAWSREDGNYTF	TGTGCCTGGAGCCGCGAGGACGGGAACTACACCTTC	NA	TRBV30	TRBJ1-2	NA
CASSRTGLGSGANVLTF	TGTGCCAGCAGTCGTACAGGGCTCGGCTCTGGGGCCAACGTCCTGACTTTC	few	TRBV27	TRBJ2-6	NA
CASSLERRGGEQYF	TGTGCCAGCAGCTTGGAACGCCGGGGAGGGGAGCAGTACTTC	NA	TRBV5-5	TRBJ2-7	TRBD2
CAWSVMGEYEKLFF	TGTGCCTGGAGTGTCATGGGGGAGTACGAAAAACTGTTTTTT	NA	TRBV30	TRBJ1-4	NA
CASSPIRDDNNEQFF	TGTGCCAGCTCACCGATAAGAGACGACAACAATGAGCAGTTCTTC	NA	TRBV18	TRBJ2-1	NA
CASSLPRQGRNYEQYF	TGTGCCAGCTCACTCCCGAGGCAGGGCAGGAACTACGAGCAGTACTTC	NA	TRBV18	TRBJ2-7	NA
CASREQGGGGYTF	TGTGCCAGCAGAGAACAGGGCGGGGGTGGCTACACCTTC	NA	TRBV2	TRBJ1-2	NA
CASSLRPQGASYNEQFF	TGTGCCAGCAGTTTACGGCCGCAGGGGGCGTCCTACAATGAGCAGTTCTTC	once	TRBV27	TRBJ2-1	TRBD1
CASRPGGNTGELFF	TGTGCCAGCAGACCGGGCGGGAACACCGGGGAGCTGTTTTTT	NA	TRBV28	TRBJ2-2	NA
CASSLRREGVGNTIYF	TGTGCCAGCAGCTTAAGGAGAGAGGGGGTCGGAAACACCATATATTTT	once	TRBV7-2	TRBJ1-3	NA
CASSQDLNGNTIYF	TGTGCCAGCAGCCAAGATTTGAATGGAAACACCATATATTTT	NA	TRBV4-2	TRBJ1-3	NA
CASRVPVGNTIYF	TGTGCCAGCAGGGTCCCGGTCGGAAACACCATATATTTT	NA	TRBV6-6	TRBJ1-3	NA
CASSSGSGPTQYF	TGTGCCAGCAGTTCCGGGTCCGGGCCGACCCAGTACTTC	once	TRBV28	TRBJ2-5	NA
CAISVRDRSNYGYTF	TGTGCCATCAGTGTCCGGGACAGGAGTAACTATGGCTACACCTTC	NA	TRBV10-3	TRBJ1-2	TRBD1
CASTLRASYGYTF	TGTGCCAGCACCCTAAGGGCCAGCTATGGCTACACCTTC	NA	TRBV28	TRBJ1-2	NA
CASSRLSLTSGRRDTQYF	TGTGCCAGCAGCCGCCTCTCTCTTACTAGCGGGAGGCGCGATACGCAGTATTTT	few	TRBV7-2	TRBJ2-3	TRBD2
CASSLVLGQETQYF	TGCGCCAGCAGCTTGGTTTTAGGGCAAGAGACCCAGTACTTC	NA	TRBV5-1	TRBJ2-5	NA
CASSFVMGSSTYEQYF	TGTGCCAGCAGTTTCGTTATGGGCAGCTCAACCTACGAGCAGTACTTC	NA	TRBV28	TRBJ2-7	NA
CSVASSGRRSRGNEQFF	TGCAGCGTTGCGTCTAGCGGGAGGAGGTCGCGGGGGAATGAGCAGTTCTTC	few	TRBV29-1	TRBJ2-1	TRBD2
CASSPDKSAPQHF	TGTGCCAGCAGCCCGGACAAATCGGCGCCCCAGCATTTT	NA	TRBV28	TRBJ1-5	NA
CASSPLGGNQPQHF	TGTGCCAGCAGTCCCTTGGGGGGCAATCAGCCCCAGCATTTT	NA	TRBV27	TRBJ1-5	NA
CASRSNEGNTEAFF	TGTGCCAGCAGGTCGAACGAGGGGAACACTGAAGCTTTCTTT	NA	TRBV27	TRBJ1-1	NA
CASSGDLNNEQFF	TGCGCCAGCAGCGGGGACCTTAACAATGAGCAGTTCTTC	NA	TRBV10-1	TRBJ2-1	NA
CASSLGPGEVQPQHF	TGTGCCAGCAGCTTGGGGCCAGGGGAGGTTCAGCCCCAGCATTTT	NA	TRBV5-4	TRBJ1-5	NA
CASRVGTSGRDEQYF	TGCGCCAGCAGGGTTGGGACTAGCGGGAGGGATGAGCAGTACTTC	NA	TRBV5-1	TRBJ2-7	TRBD2
CASSLREIVLSSGNTIYF	TGTGCCAGCAGCTTAAGGGAGATTGTTCTGAGCTCTGGAAACACCATATATTTT	NA	TRBV7-9	TRBJ1-3	NA
CASSPRGTMNTGELFF	TGTGCCAGCAGCCCGAGGGGGACTATGAACACCGGGGAGCTGTTTTTT	few	TRBV9	TRBJ2-2	NA
CASSKGTSSETQYF	TGTGCCAGCAGCAAAGGGACTAGCTCAGAGACCCAGTACTTC	NA	TRBV13	TRBJ2-5	TRBD2
CASSKGRDTDTQYF	TGTGCCAGCAGTAAGGGACGTGACACAGATACGCAGTATTTT	once	TRBV2	TRBJ2-3	NA
CASSSTSDHEQYF	TGTGCCAGCAGTTCTACTAGCGACCACGAGCAGTACTTC	once	TRBV11-3	TRBJ2-7	TRBD2
CASSLSGSYHEQYF	TGTGCCAGCAGTTTAAGCGGGAGTTACCACGAGCAGTACTTC	NA	TRBV27	TRBJ2-7	TRBD2
CASEGGDTGELFF	TGTGCCAGCGAAGGAGGCGACACCGGGGAGCTGTTTTTT	NA	TRBV28	TRBJ2-2	NA
CASSSQGAGANVLTF	TGTGCCAGCAGTTCTCAGGGGGCTGGGGCCAACGTCCTGACTTTC	few	TRBV27	TRBJ2-6	TRBD1
CASSPPVATEAFF	TGTGCCAGCTCACCCCCGGTCGCTACTGAAGCTTTCTTT	NA	TRBV18	TRBJ1-1	NA